Shown below are 23 T cell receptor beta chains from a single sample sequenced in a study of T cells after yellow fever vaccination. A single record per CDR3 protein comes from TCRdb applying MiXCR to the 5' RACE reads. This sample yields roughly 170,000 distinct CDR3 sequences, of which roughly 6.4% are seen a single time; 2.9% belongs to the top ten. Sequenced material: CD4+ T cells sorted from PBMCs, taken on the day of the first yellow fever vaccination. The receptors were gathered from a man in his late teens or twenties who received the YFV17D yellow fever vaccine.

The chain joins TRBV12-3 or TRBV12-4 to TRBJ1-1; 7 bases are shared with TRBD1. V lost 7 bases, J lost 1 base, and 9 bases stayed unmatched. This CDR3 contains 15 residues. CDR3 nucleotide sequence: TGTGCCAGCACGGCAAACAGGGGCGGGAACACTGAAGCTTTCTTT. Translation: CASTANRGGNTEAFF.

This clonotype was counted ten times or more. The V and J genes are TRBV3-1 and TRBJ2-7; 8 nucleotides match TRBD2. Germline trimming cut 4 bases from V and 3 bases from J; bases unmatched to any gene: 5. CDR1 is LGHDT and CDR2 is YNNKEL in the germline V gene (reference sequence). This CDR3 has 14 amino acids. The CDR3 loop reads CASSLSGGYYEQYF. Here the CDR3 DNA reads TGTGCCAGCAGCCTGAGCGGGGGCTACTACGAGCAGTACTTC.

In its sample, this clonotype was seen many times. This rearrangement joins TRBV4-3 to TRBJ2-1; 8 bases agree with TRBD2. CDR1 and CDR2 (germline): LGHNA, YSLEER. V was clipped by 3 bases and J by 1 base; unmatched bases: 5. This CDR3 has 16 amino acids. CDR3 nucleotide sequence: TGCGCCAGCAGCCAGCTCACTAGCGGATCCTACAATGAGCAGTTCTTC. This encodes CASSQLTSGSYNEQFF.

This clonotype was seen repeatedly, ten times or more. The chain recombines TRBV7-9 with TRBJ2-1, with 7 bases identical to TRBD2. CDR1 and CDR2 from the germline V gene are SEHNR and FQNEAQ (reference sequence). V gave up 6 bases and J gave up 5 bases; unmatched junction bases: 10. The CDR3 sequence is 15 residues long. The CDR3 here is CASRLVRGGNNEQFF. The CDR3 DNA reads TGTGCCAGCAGGCTCGTCCGCGGGGGAAACAATGAGCAGTTCTTC.

This clonotype was recorded many times. V usage is TRBV6-6 and J usage is TRBJ2-4; D possibly corresponds to TRBD1 (5 bases). This CDR3 has 12 amino acids. CDR1 is MNHNY and CDR2 is SVGAGI in the germline V gene (reference sequence). Trimming took 8 bases from V and 5 from J, leaving 10 bases between them. The CDR3 sequence is CASGKQENIQYF. CDR3 DNA: TGTGCCAGCGGAAAACAGGAAAACATTCAGTACTTC.

This clonotype was seen only a few times. The chain uses TRBV4-2 and TRBJ2-5, with D possibly TRBD2 on 6 matching bases. Germline CDR1 LGHNA, CDR2 YNFKEQ. This CDR3 has 14 residues. V was clipped by 1 base and J by 2 bases, with 8 bases between them. CDR3 sequence reads: CASSQGEEQETQYF. The DNA for the CDR3 is TGTGCCAGCAGCCAAGGGGAGGAGCAAGAGACCCAGTACTTC.

This clonotype was counted many times. The rearrangement links TRBV19 to TRBJ2-1; the D gene could be TRBD1 or TRBD2 (6 bases each). The germline V gene encodes CDR1 LNHDA and CDR2 SQIVND (reference sequence). CDR3 length: 13 amino acids. Trimming shortened V by 9 bases and J by 4 bases, and 13 bases separated the two germline ends. The CDR3 region has the DNA TGTGCCAGCCGAGGGGGGACATACAATGAGCAGTTCTTC. Residues: CASRGGTYNEQFF.

This clonotype appeared many times. The rearrangement uses TRBV6-5 and TRBJ2-3, with a weak D call TRBD2 (6 bases). The CDR3 is made up of 15 amino acids. Between the trimmed V and J ends, which lost 1 base and 6 bases, there was a span of 14 bases. The germline CDR1 and CDR2 sequences are MNHEY and SVGAGI. This CDR3 reads CASSYFATSSDTQYF. In DNA, the CDR3 is TGTGCCAGCAGTTACTTCGCGACTAGTTCGGATACGCAGTATTTT.

This clonotype was observed a few times. The V call is TRBV15, the J call TRBJ2-3; TRBD2 might be the D (6 bases). This CDR3 spans 16 amino acids. Germline V lookup: CDR1 LNHNV, CDR2 YYDKDF (reference sequence). V dropped 3 bases and J dropped 0 bases, with 13 bases sitting between them. The CDR3 protein is CATSSRRGASTDTQYF. CDR3 sequence (DNA): TGTGCCACCAGCAGTAGGCGGGGAGCTAGCACAGATACGCAGTATTTT. Supplemented by reference TRBV15 and TRBJ2-3, the full variable domain reads DAMVIQNPRYQVTQFGKPVTLSCSQTLNHNVMYWYQQKSSQAPKLLFHYYDKDFNNEADTPDNFQSRRPNTSFCFLDIRSPGLGDTAMYLCATSSRRGASTDTQYFGPGTRLTVL.

The chain recombines TRBV4-3 with TRBJ1-4; no firm D call. Per the germline V gene, CDR1 is LGHNA and CDR2 is YSLEER. There are 16 residues in the CDR3. Trimming took off 4 bases at V and 2 bases at J, with 14 bases between the two ends. CDR3 in amino acids: CASSLLGRPTNEKLFF. CDR3 coding DNA: TGCGCCAGCAGCCTTCTCGGACGGCCGACTAATGAAAAACTGTTTTTT.

The chain is built from TRBV5-5 and TRBJ1-2, with TRBD1 identical over 11 bases. Germline V gene data show CDR1 as SGHKS and CDR2 as YYEKEE (reference sequence). The CDR3 extends over 15 amino acids. The V and J ends lost 3 bases and 2 bases, in that order; junction bases with no gene match: 3. The CDR3, as DNA: TGTGCCAGCAGCTGGGGACAGGGGGGAAACTATGGCTACACCTTC. Translated: CASSWGQGGNYGYTF.

J is TRBJ1-3 and V is TRBV4-3; the D gene is possibly TRBD1 (5 bases). This CDR3 contains 14 residues. The germline V gene encodes CDR1 LGHNA and CDR2 YSLEER. V gave up 8 bases and J gave up 4 bases, with 15 bases separating them. The CDR3 loop is CASSRQLIGNTIYF. The CDR3 DNA sequence: TGCGCCAGCTCCCGACAGCTCATCGGAAACACCATATATTTT.

This clonotype has more than one count but fewer than ten. V gene TRBV29-1 combines with J gene TRBJ2-7; D perhaps matches TRBD1 (6 bases). The CDR3 has 13 amino acids. Trimming removed 2 bases from V and 2 bases from J, with 10 bases in between. Germline CDR1 and CDR2: SQVTM and ANQGSEA. DNA of the CDR3: TGCAGCGTTGAACAGGGGTCTGCCTACGAGCAGTACTTC. It is translated as CSVEQGSAYEQYF.

As concerns this clonotype: This sequence may be a read error, since a much larger clone differs from it by one base. The chain links TRBV3-1 to TRBJ1-2; possibly TRBD1 for D (5 bases). The CDR3 consists of 14 residues. The V gene's germline CDR1 is LGHDT and CDR2 YNNKEL (reference sequence). The DNA of the CDR3 is TGTACCAGCAGTTTAGAGTGGGGGGTGGATGGCTACACCTTC. Translating gives CTSSLEWGVDGYTF.

This clonotype has ten or more counts. V is TRBV29-1 and J is TRBJ1-2; D is unclear. Trimming removed 8 bases from V and 0 bases from J, with 10 bases in between. CDR1 SQVTM and CDR2 ANQGSEA come from the germline V gene. The CDR3 runs to 12 residues. The CDR3: CSCLHANYGYTF. For the CDR3, the DNA is TGCAGCTGCCTGCACGCTAACTATGGCTACACCTTC.

This clonotype was found a few times. The rearrangement joins TRBV20-1 to TRBJ2-3, with 9 nucleotides matching TRBD1. Germline-derived CDR1 and CDR2 are DFQATT and SNEGSKA (reference sequence). The CDR3 covers 15 residues. The V and J ends lost 1 base and 2 bases, in that order; junction bases with no gene match: 4. CDR3 sequence reads: CSARGRTGATDTQYF. Here the CDR3 DNA reads TGCAGTGCTAGAGGGCGGACAGGGGCCACAGATACGCAGTATTTT.

This clonotype was seen more than once but under ten times. The chain combines TRBV5-4 with TRBJ1-2; perhaps TRBD1 as D (6 bases). CDR1 and CDR2 (germline): SGHNT, YYREEE (reference sequence). The V gene lost 0 bases and the J gene lost 12 bases, with 15 bases spanning the gap. CDR3 size: 13 residues. The CDR3 nucleotides are TGTGCCAGCAGCTTGGAAGAGGGGAACAGGGACACCTTC. Its translation is CASSLEEGNRDTF.

This clonotype was detected many times. V and J are TRBV12-3 or TRBV12-4 and TRBJ1-5; D is ambiguous. This CDR3 comprises 13 residues. Trimming pared 3 bases from V and 2 bases from J, leaving 5 bases between. The DNA of the CDR3 is TGTGCCAGCAGTTTCGATCGCAATCAGCCCCAGCATTTT. Translating it yields CASSFDRNQPQHF.

Here the CDR3 reads CASSLVPEVNTEAFF. The CDR3 nucleotides read TGTGCCAGCAGCTTAGTGCCGGAGGTCAACACTGAAGCTTTCTTT. J is TRBJ1-1 and V is TRBV7-2; unclear D gene. The length of the CDR3 is 15 residues. Germline CDR1 and CDR2: SGHTA and FQGNSA. Trimming stripped 1 base from V and 2 bases from J, with 11 bases between.

Ten or more counts support this clonotype. J is TRBJ2-3 and V is TRBV14; 7 bases line up with TRBD1. V was pared by 5 bases and J by 4 bases, with 12 bases of the junction left unmatched. The CDR3 contains 16 residues. CDR1 SGHDN and CDR2 FVKESK come from the germline V gene. The CDR3 loop reads CASSANGQVLPDTQYF. The DNA of the CDR3 is TGTGCCAGCAGCGCCAATGGACAGGTATTGCCAGATACGCAGTATTTT. The whole variable domain, remainder taken from reference TRBV14 and TRBJ2-3, is EAGVTQFPSHSVIEKGQTVTLRCDPISGHDNLYWYRRVMGKEIKFLLHFVKESKQDESGMPNNRFLAERTGGTYSTLKVQPAELEDSGVYFCASSANGQVLPDTQYFGPGTRLTVL.

The chain joins TRBV15 to TRBJ1-3; D is undetermined. Trimming shortened V by 0 bases and J by 0 bases, and 6 bases separated the two germline ends. This CDR3 is built from 15 residues. Germline V gene lookup returns CDR1 LNHNV and CDR2 YYDKDF (reference sequence). The CDR3 sequence is CATSRDRLSGNTIYF. CDR3 coding DNA: TGTGCCACCAGCAGAGATCGGCTCTCTGGAAACACCATATATTTT.

Ten or more counts support this clonotype. The chain carries TRBV7-2 and TRBJ2-7; D uncertain. Trimming stripped 3 bases from V and 4 bases from J, with 4 bases between. Germline CDR1 reads SGHTA; CDR2 reads FQGNSA. This CDR3 region has 11 residues. CDR3 nucleotides: TGTGCCAGCAGCTTCCTTTACGAGCAGTACTTC. Protein: CASSFLYEQYF.

This clonotype was detected ten times or more. The V gene is TRBV7-2, the J gene TRBJ2-7, with unresolved D. Germline CDR1 is SGHTA and CDR2 is FQGNSA. With 5 bases removed from V and 5 bases from J, the gap between germline ends came to 16 bases. The CDR3 is 14 amino acids. CDR3 DNA sequence: TGTGCCAGCAGCCCCACTGGCCCCTCTAACGAGCAGTACGTC. This gives the protein CASSPTGPSNEQYV.